Presented here are 16 T cell receptor beta chains from one specimen sequenced in a study of technical replicates of blood from a few donors. Measured with immunoSEQ multiplex PCR; TCRdb has only the in-frame clones, and not every one. Of around 61,000 clones listed, more than 75% were seen once; the top ten hold approximately 4.7%. Sequencing input: PBMCs. These receptor sequences come from a human donor in good health. Some clones in this sample may be carry-over from other donors' samples.

Comments on this clone: This may stem from a read error, because a much larger clone lies one nucleotide away. This sequence joins TRBV7-3 and TRBJ1-1; 7 bases align to TRBD1. Germline V gene lookup returns CDR1 SGHTA and CDR2 FQGTGA. CDR3 length equals 15 residues. V shed 6 bases and J 0 bases; nucleotides not matched to a gene: 7. The CDR3 loop reads CASSSTGTVNTEAFF. For the CDR3, the DNA is TGTGCCAGCAGTTCTACCGGGACAGTGAACACTGAAGCTTTCTTT. The whole variable domain, remainder taken from reference TRBV7-3 and TRBJ1-1, is GAGVSQTPSNKVTEKGKYVELRCDPISGHTALYWYRQSLGQGPEFLIYFQGTGAADDSGLPNDRFFAVRPEGSVSTLKIQRTERGDSAVYLCASSSTGTVNTEAFFGQGTRLTVV.

The chain uses TRBV19 and TRBJ1-3; TRBD1 agrees at 7 bases. There are 15 residues in the CDR3. Trimming took 5 bases from V and 3 from J; bases not matched to a gene: 7. Per the germline V gene, CDR1 is LNHDA and CDR2 is SQIVND (reference sequence). The CDR3 protein is CASSLQGVRGNTIYF. The CDR3 coding sequence is TGTGCCAGTAGTCTTCAGGGGGTTCGTGGAAACACCATATATTTT.

The chain is built from TRBV7-9 and TRBJ2-2; 10 bases agree with TRBD1. Per germline, CDR1 SEHNR and CDR2 FQNEAQ (reference sequence). The CDR3 is 17 amino acids. V gave up 6 bases and J gave up 3 bases; unmatched junction bases: 10. CDR3 in DNA: TGTGCCAGCAGACCGAGCCCTGGACAGGGGGACACCGGGGAGCTGTTTTTT. Translating it yields CASRPSPGQGDTGELFF.

This clone has a single count. V is TRBV5-1 and J is TRBJ1-1; 9 nucleotides match TRBD1. The CDR3 is 15 residues long. CDR1 is SGHRS and CDR2 is YFSETQ in the germline V gene. With V trimmed by 4 bases and J by 4 bases, 8 bases remained unmatched. The CDR3 here is CASSPGDREGTEAFF. CDR3 DNA sequence: TGCGCCAGCAGCCCCGGGGACAGGGAGGGCACTGAAGCTTTCTTT.

V gene TRBV5-6 combines with J gene TRBJ2-3; D is perhaps TRBD1 (6 bases). CDR1 is SGHDT, CDR2 YYEEEE, per germline. V lost 3 bases and J 3 bases, leaving 20 bases between the germline ends. The CDR3 is 17 residues long. DNA for the CDR3: TGTGCCAGCAGCTCTATCGTGTGGTACCAGGGGACAGATACGCAGTATTTT. The encoded protein is CASSSIVWYQGTDTQYF.

The CDR3 is CASSPLGGLGANVLTF. CDR3 DNA: TGTGCCAGCAGTCCCCTGGGGGGGCTTGGGGCCAACGTCCTGACTTTC. The rearrangement joins TRBV27 to TRBJ2-6; D may be TRBD2 (7 bases). The CDR3 runs 16 residues. From germline, CDR1 is MNHEY and CDR2 SMNVEV (reference sequence). V was shortened by 5 bases and J by 3 bases, with 14 bases between the two germline ends. The full variable domain, with the rest looked up from reference TRBV27 and TRBJ2-6, is EAQVTQNPRYLITVTGKKLTVTCSQNMNHEYMSWYRQDPGLGLRQIYYSMNVEVTDKGDVPEGYKVSRKEKRNFPLILESPSPNQTSLYFCASSPLGGLGANVLTFGAGSRLTVL.

The chain carries TRBV4-1 and TRBJ1-2; D may be TRBD1 (6 bases). The germline V gene has CDR1 MGHRA and CDR2 YSYEKL. The CDR3 is 16 residues long. Trimming removed 2 bases from V and 8 bases from J, with 21 bases in between. The chain's CDR3 is CASSQPGTGGLYGYTF. CDR3 nucleotide sequence: TGCGCCAGCAGCCAACCCGGGACCGGGGGGCTGTACGGCTACACCTTC.

V gene TRBV6-5 combines with J gene TRBJ1-1, with 8 nucleotides matching TRBD1. The CDR3 runs 14 residues. CDR1 and CDR2 from the germline V gene are MNHEY and SVGAGI. V lost 3 bases, J lost 2 bases, and 2 bases stayed unmatched. The CDR3 loop is CASSYQGANTEAFF. The CDR3 nucleotides read TGTGCCAGCAGTTATCAGGGGGCAAACACTGAAGCTTTCTTT.

This chain links TRBV27 with TRBJ2-1, with 8 bases that match TRBD2. Germline V gene lookup returns CDR1 MNHEY and CDR2 SMNVEV (reference sequence). The CDR3 spans 17 residues. V dropped 2 bases and J dropped 5; count of bases not matched to a gene: 11. The chain's CDR3 is CASSLLGSGRANNEQFF. The CDR3 nucleotides are TGTGCCAGCAGTTTACTAGGGAGCGGGAGAGCGAACAATGAGCAGTTCTTC.

The count of this clone is one. The V call is TRBV7-3, the J call TRBJ1-1; no clear D gene. V gave up 6 bases and J gave up 5 bases, with 16 bases separating them. The germline V gene encodes CDR1 SGHTA and CDR2 FQGTGA. This CDR3 comprises 14 residues. CDR3 coding DNA: TGTGCCAGCAGGGGAACGGACGGGGATACTGAAGCTTTCTTT. It yields the protein CASRGTDGDTEAFF.

V usage is TRBV4-2 and J usage is TRBJ2-2; a possible D gene is TRBD2 (7 bases). This CDR3 is built from 14 residues. Germline V gene lookup returns CDR1 LGHNA and CDR2 YNFKEQ. V was shortened by 6 bases and J by 4 bases, with 12 bases between the two germline ends. Here the CDR3 DNA reads TGTGCCAGCAGAGGGGGAGGGGGCACCGGGGAGCTGTTTTTT. This encodes CASRGGGGTGELFF.

The chain recombines TRBV7-3 with TRBJ2-2, with D possibly matching TRBD2 (6 bases). This CDR3 is 16 amino acids long. The germline gives CDR1 SGHTA, CDR2 FQGTGA. The V end lost 2 bases, the J end lost 2 bases, and 12 bases lay between the germline ends. CDR3 protein: CASSLVGTSNTGELFF. CDR3 nucleotide sequence: TGTGCCAGCAGCTTAGTGGGGACTTCCAACACCGGGGAGCTGTTTTTT.

There are a few counts of this clone. The chain employs TRBV5-1 and TRBJ1-1; D gene unclear. This CDR3 region has 13 residues. CDR1 is SGHRS and CDR2 is YFSETQ in the germline V gene. V shed 6 bases and J shed 1 base, with 10 bases lying between them. The DNA of the CDR3 is TGCGCCAGCACTGGGCAAACGAACACTGAAGCTTTCTTT. Translation gives CASTGQTNTEAFF.

This chain links TRBV29-1 with TRBJ2-7, with 12 bases lining up with TRBD2. The junction had 2 bases not matched to a gene; V was cut back by 6 bases and J by 2 bases. The CDR3 runs 13 residues. Germline loops: CDR1 SQVTM, CDR2 ANQGSEA. CDR3 DNA sequence: TGCAGCGTCTCTAGCGGGAGGGCCTACGAGCAGTACTTC. It translates to CSVSSGRAYEQYF.

The gene calls are TRBV30 and TRBJ2-7; D is undetermined. CDR3 size: 11 residues. Germline CDR1 and CDR2: GTSNPN and SVGIG (reference sequence). V gave up 0 bases and J gave up 9 bases, with 9 bases separating them. CDR3 loop: CAWSVRSGQYF. In nucleotides, the CDR3 is TGTGCCTGGAGTGTACGGTCCGGGCAGTACTTC.

The chain has TRBV5-1 and TRBJ1-2; 9 bases line up with TRBD1. V shed 4 bases, J shed 6 bases, and the junction held 4 bases outside the gene matches. Germline assignment: CDR1 SGHRS and CDR2 YFSETQ. This CDR3 spans 13 amino acids. In DNA, the CDR3 is TGCGCCAGCAGCCGGACAGGGGTCGATGGCTACACCTTC. It specifies CASSRTGVDGYTF.